These 15 T cell receptor beta chains share one sample of origin, sequenced in a study of T cell repertoires in cytomegalovirus infection. These receptors have no identified antigens. TCRdb processed the reads anew with MiXCR; each CDR3 protein has one entry. The sample includes about 830,000 distinct CDR3 sequences, 30% to 35% of them seen just once. The sequenced sample was cultured CD8+ T cells from PBMCs, obtained from culture after CMV antigen stimulation. The receptors were sampled from a human donor in good health (CMV status not recorded). Some clones in this sample may be carry-over from other donors' samples.

The sample holds many counts of this clonotype. The genes are TRBV27 and TRBJ1-3; D unresolved. The CDR3 extends over 15 amino acids. The V end lost 2 bases, the J end lost 0 bases, and 8 bases lay between the germline ends. Per germline, CDR1 MNHEY and CDR2 SMNVEV (reference sequence). The CDR3 nucleotides read TGTGCCAGCAGTTTAAGCCAGAGCTCTGGAAACACCATATATTTT. This codes for CASSLSQSSGNTIYF.

V and J are TRBV27 and TRBJ2-2; possibly TRBD2 for D (5 bases). Germline V gene lookup returns CDR1 MNHEY and CDR2 SMNVEV (reference sequence). V dropped 6 bases and J dropped 6 bases, with 11 bases sitting between them. The CDR3 sequence is 13 residues long. The CDR3 DNA is TGTGCCAGCAGACCGAAGAGGGCCGGGGAGCTGTTTTTT. Its translation: CASRPKRAGELFF.

This clonotype was observed a few times. This sequence joins TRBV5-5 and TRBJ1-4; TRBD1 aligns across 8 bases. The length of the CDR3 is 15 residues. V trimming: 4 bases; J trimming: 8 bases; junction bases outside the gene matches: 10. Germline lookup yields CDR1 SGHKS and CDR2 YYEKEE (reference sequence). The CDR3, as DNA: TGTGCCAGCAGCCCCGGACAGGGCATATCGGAAAAACTGTTTTTT. Translation gives CASSPGQGISEKLFF.

This clonotype has just a few counts. The chain employs TRBV11-2 and TRBJ2-7; the match to TRBD1 covers 9 bases. This CDR3 contains 12 residues. With V trimmed by 6 bases and J by 5 bases, 2 bases remained unmatched. Germline V gene data show CDR1 as SGHAT and CDR2 as FQNNGV. CDR3 nucleotide sequence: TGTGCCAGCAGTAACAGGGGGCACGAGCAGTACGTC. Protein product: CASSNRGHEQYV.

The rearrangement uses TRBV6-1 and TRBJ1-6; D unclear. Trimming removed 7 bases from V and 6 bases from J, with 7 bases in between. The CDR3 has 12 residues. Germline V gene lookup returns CDR1 MNHNS and CDR2 SASEGT. The CDR3 region has the DNA TGTGCCAGCAAGCCGGGTAATTCACCCCTCCACTTT. Encoded protein: CASKPGNSPLHF.

This chain connects TRBV7-8 to TRBJ1-1; D unclear. The CDR3 sequence is 15 residues long. CDR1 is SGHVS and CDR2 is FQNEAQ in the germline V gene. Trimming removed 2 bases from V and 7 bases from J, with 17 bases in between. As DNA, the CDR3 is TGTGCCAGCAGCTTAAAAGCACATGCTTCGGATGAAGCTTTCTTT. This encodes CASSLKAHASDEAFF.

This clonotype was detected many times. This sequence joins TRBV27 and TRBJ1-4, with D unclear. The CDR3 is made up of 14 amino acids. Germline values: CDR1 MNHEY, CDR2 SMNVEV (reference sequence). V lost 7 bases, J lost 0 bases, and 9 bases lay in between. CDR3 region: CASTAGATNEKLFF. CDR3 DNA sequence: TGTGCCAGCACAGCAGGTGCAACTAATGAAAAACTGTTTTTT. The full variable domain, rest sourced from reference TRBV27 and TRBJ1-4, is EAQVTQNPRYLITVTGKKLTVTCSQNMNHEYMSWYRQDPGLGLRQIYYSMNVEVTDKGDVPEGYKVSRKEKRNFPLILESPSPNQTSLYFCASTAGATNEKLFFGSGTQLSVL.

This clonotype was observed a few times. The chain recombines TRBV7-6 with TRBJ2-1; TRBD2 might be the D (7 bases). The CDR3 totals 17 residues. Per the germline V gene, CDR1 is SGHVS and CDR2 is FNYEAQ. V was trimmed by 4 bases and J by 4 bases, leaving 20 bases between them. CDR3 in DNA: TGTGCCAGCAGCTCTACGGGGGGCCCTCCTACTTACAATGAGCAGTTCTTC. Its translation: CASSSTGGPPTYNEQFF.

This clonotype has just one count. CDR3 protein: CASSPRAGAGGQETQYF. CDR3 coding DNA: TGTGCCAGCAGTCCGAGGGCCGGAGCGGGGGGGCAAGAGACCCAGTACTTC. The chain couples TRBV12-3 or TRBV12-4 to TRBJ2-5, with 10 bases that match TRBD2. The V gene end was trimmed by 5 bases and the J gene end by 2 bases; junction bases not matched to a gene: 11. The CDR3 consists of 17 residues.

This clonotype was found a few times. This chain uses TRBV4-1 with TRBJ2-1; D is perhaps TRBD2 (6 bases). The V end lost 1 base, the J end lost 12 bases, and 10 bases lay between the germline ends. The germline CDR1 and CDR2 sequences are MGHRA and YSYEKL. The CDR3 loop spans 12 amino acids. This CDR3 reads CASSQVPGGQFF. CDR3 sequence (DNA): TGCGCCAGCAGCCAAGTGCCCGGGGGGCAGTTCTTC.

In this sample, this clonotype turned up many times. CDR3 amino acids: CASSQFPSYNEQFF. CDR3 coding DNA: TGTGCCAGCAGCCAATTTCCCTCCTACAATGAGCAGTTCTTC. V gene TRBV7-2 combines with J gene TRBJ2-1, with D unclear. The CDR3 runs to 14 residues. Per germline, CDR1 SGHTA and CDR2 FQGNSA. V was trimmed by 5 bases and J by 0 bases, leaving 8 bases between them.

This clonotype has only a few counts. V and J are TRBV7-9 and TRBJ2-1; 9 bases agree with TRBD1. Per the germline V gene, CDR1 is SEHNR and CDR2 is FQNEAQ (reference sequence). The length of the CDR3 is 17 residues. V lost 5 bases and J lost 5; bases outside the gene matches: 13. In DNA form, the CDR3 reads TGTGCCAGCAGCCACCCCCGGGGGACAGGGAGCCACAATGAGCAGTTCTTC. Translation gives CASSHPRGTGSHNEQFF.

This clonotype came up many times. The V gene is TRBV7-6, the J gene TRBJ2-2; the D gene is possibly TRBD2 (6 bases). The V and J ends lost 2 bases and 6 bases respectively, with 22 bases between them. The germline gives CDR1 SGHVS, CDR2 FNYEAQ. The CDR3 spans 18 residues. DNA of the CDR3: TGTGCCAGCAGCTTAAGGAGGCGGGGAGCCGCCTCTGCCGGGGAGCTGTTTTTT. This gives the protein CASSLRRRGAASAGELFF.

Comment on this clonotype: A much more abundant neighbour one base away suggests this may be a read error. The chain is built from TRBV12-3 or TRBV12-4 and TRBJ2-1, with D perhaps TRBD2 (6 bases). The length of the CDR3 is 17 residues. As DNA, the CDR3 is TGTGCCAGCAGTCGTTCGGGGGAGAGGTTAACCTACAATGAGCAGTCCTTC. Encoded protein: CASSRSGERLTYNEQSF.

This clonotype was found a few times. The chain carries TRBV19 and TRBJ1-1; 9 bases map to TRBD1. Losses at the gene ends were 2 bases for V and 4 bases for J; bases not matched to a gene: 5. There are 15 residues in the CDR3. CDR1 LNHDA and CDR2 SQIVND come from the germline V gene (reference sequence). The CDR3 here is CASSIYRGLVTEAFF. The CDR3 DNA is TGTGCCAGTAGTATATACAGGGGGCTGGTCACTGAAGCTTTCTTT.